The rows below give T cell receptor beta chains drawn from one sample of a study of blood T cell repertoires in COVID-19. Libraries were prepared by immunoSEQ multiplex PCR; TCRdb keeps only in-frame clonotypes and omits some of them. Here the sample spans about 160,000 clones, roughly 81% being singletons. The sequenced sample consisted of peripheral blood. All receptors derive from a man aged 35-49 years with acute or convalescent COVID-19. Each CDR3 is given with its conserved first and last residue. The D gene is left open where the match is weak. Clone sizes are given selectively: once, few, many, or a class where the clone is expanded.

clone_size,v_call,j_call,d_call,cdr3_aa,cdr3_nt
NA,TRBV30,TRBJ1-4,NA,CAWSVRRGEKLFF,TGTGCCTGGAGTGTACGTCGGGGTGAAAAACTGTTTTTT
NA,TRBV2,TRBJ1-1,NA,CASCREVRTEAFF,TGTGCCAGCTGCAGGGAGGTGCGGACTGAAGCTTTCTTT
few,TRBV6-2/TRBV6-3,TRBJ1-4,NA,CASSPVNEKLFF,TGTGCCAGCAGTCCAGTCAATGAAAAACTGTTTTTT
NA,TRBV3-1/TRBV3-2,TRBJ2-3,NA,CASSPRFTDTQYF,TGTGCCAGCAGCCCGCGATTCACAGATACGCAGTATTTT
NA,TRBV25-1,TRBJ1-2,NA,CASSVGGDDYGYTF,TGTGCCAGCAGTGTGGGGGGGGACGACTATGGCTACACCTTC
NA,TRBV5-6,TRBJ2-1,TRBD2,CASSLGGAKYNEQFF,TGTGCCAGCAGCCTCGGGGGGGCGAAGTACAATGAGCAGTTCTTC
NA,TRBV10-1,TRBJ1-2,TRBD1,CASSRGDYGYTF,TGCGCCAGCAGCAGGGGGGACTATGGCTACACCTTC
NA,TRBV19,TRBJ2-3,TRBD2,CASSIGGGGGTDTQYF,TGTGCCAGTAGTATAGGTGGCGGGGGAGGCACAGATACGCAGTATTTT
NA,TRBV28,TRBJ2-1,NA,CASSLELPYNEQFF,TGTGCCAGCAGTTTGGAACTACCATACAATGAGCAGTTCTTC
NA,TRBV19,TRBJ1-2,NA,CASSGVGGYTF,TGTGCCAGTTCGGGGGTAGGCGGCTACACCTTC
once,TRBV5-6,TRBJ2-3,TRBD2,CASSVRVAGGPRDTQYF,TGTGCCAGCAGCGTAAGGGTAGCGGGGGGGCCGAGAGATACGCAGTATTTT
NA,TRBV18,TRBJ2-7,NA,CASSPQSGISYEQYF,TGTGCCAGCTCACCTCAATCGGGGATCTCCTACGAGCAGTACTTC
NA,TRBV11-2,TRBJ1-1,TRBD1,CASSLGGGSEAFF,TGTGCCAGCAGCTTAGGAGGGGGCTCTGAAGCTTTCTTT
NA,TRBV18,TRBJ1-5,NA,CASSLGVEGSSNQPQHF,TGTGCCAGCTCACTTGGGGTCGAGGGATCTAGCAATCAGCCCCAGCATTTT
NA,TRBV11-2,TRBJ2-7,NA,CASSFSRDITYEQYF,TGTGCCAGCAGCTTTAGCCGGGACATCACCTACGAGCAGTACTTC
few,TRBV5-4,TRBJ1-2,NA,CASSLATGMNPFYGYTF,TGTGCCAGCAGCTTGGCAACAGGGATGAACCCTTTTTATGGCTACACCTTC
NA,TRBV15,TRBJ2-7,NA,CATSRDRGTYEQYF,TGTGCCACCAGCAGAGACAGGGGAACCTACGAGCAGTACTTC
once,TRBV7-3,TRBJ1-1,NA,CASSSRGRGTEAFF,TGTGCCAGCAGCTCGAGGGGTAGGGGGACTGAAGCTTTCTTT
NA,TRBV5-4,TRBJ1-2,TRBD1,CASRPASGTANYGYTF,TGTGCCAGCAGACCTGCTTCCGGGACAGCGAACTATGGCTACACCTTC
NA,TRBV5-1,TRBJ2-5,NA,CASHRAGETQYF,TGCGCCAGCCACAGGGCAGGGGAGACCCAGTACTTC
NA,TRBV25-1,TRBJ2-7,TRBD1,CASSGYGQGIFEQYF,TGTGCCAGCAGTGGCTACGGACAGGGAATCTTCGAGCAGTACTTC
NA,TRBV4-2,TRBJ1-3,NA,CASSQDMLRQDAGNTIYF,TGTGCCAGCAGCCAAGATATGCTCAGACAGGATGCTGGAAACACCATATATTTT
NA,TRBV4-3,TRBJ1-6,NA,CASSQERGLNSPLHF,TGCGCCAGCAGCCAAGAGCGGGGCCTTAATTCACCCCTCCACTTT
NA,TRBV6-5,TRBJ1-1,NA,CASSFRGGNTEAFF,TGTGCCAGCAGTTTCCGGGGGGGGAACACTGAAGCTTTCTTT
NA,TRBV7-3,TRBJ1-1,NA,CASSQQEGTEAFF,TGTGCCAGCAGCCAACAGGAGGGTACTGAAGCTTTCTTT
NA,TRBV6-5,TRBJ1-1,NA,CASSYGQNTEAFF,TGTGCCAGCAGTTACGGGCAGAACACTGAAGCTTTCTTT
NA,TRBV30,TRBJ2-2,NA,CATRGTANTGELFF,TGTGCCACCCGGGGGACCGCGAACACCGGGGAGCTGTTTTTT
NA,TRBV6-5,TRBJ2-1,NA,CATWDSRGEQFF,TGTGCCACCTGGGACTCCCGAGGTGAGCAGTTCTTC
NA,TRBV28,TRBJ1-2,TRBD1,CASSPRDRGKGHRGYTF,TGTGCCAGCAGCCCCCGGGACAGGGGGAAAGGCCACCGTGGCTACACCTTC
NA,TRBV6-5,TRBJ1-1,TRBD1,CASSYVLQGENTEAFF,TGTGCCAGCAGTTACGTCCTACAGGGGGAAAACACTGAAGCTTTCTTT
NA,TRBV13,TRBJ1-2,TRBD1,CASSLSPYRGQDYGYTF,TGTGCCAGCAGCTTAAGCCCTTACAGGGGGCAGGACTATGGCTACACCTTC
NA,TRBV6-1,TRBJ1-1,NA,CASSDGQTNTEAFF,TGTGCCAGCAGTGATGGACAGACCAACACTGAAGCTTTCTTT
NA,TRBV19,TRBJ2-1,NA,CASTTLGAGNEQFF,TGTGCCAGTACCACGTTGGGGGCGGGTAATGAGCAGTTCTTC
NA,TRBV30,TRBJ1-3,NA,CAWGALRSGNTIYF,TGTGCCTGGGGGGCCCTCCGCTCTGGAAACACCATATATTTT
NA,TRBV20-1,TRBJ2-1,NA,CSASGKGRGDEQFF,TGCAGTGCTAGTGGGAAAGGCAGGGGCGATGAGCAGTTCTTC
once,TRBV6-1,TRBJ1-5,TRBD1,CASSEVARGAQPQHF,TGTGCCAGCAGTGAAGTTGCCAGGGGGGCACAGCCCCAGCATTTT
NA,TRBV6-5,TRBJ1-5,NA,CASSYEGHQPQHF,TGTGCCAGCAGTTATGAGGGCCATCAGCCCCAGCATTTT
NA,TRBV19,TRBJ1-4,NA,CASSMAGGTNEKLFF,TGTGCCAGTTCTATGGCGGGGGGCACTAATGAAAAACTGTTTTTT
NA,TRBV6-6,TRBJ1-2,NA,CASSYLGGGYTF,TGTGCCAGCAGTTACTTAGGGGGTGGCTACACCTTC
NA,TRBV9,TRBJ2-3,TRBD2,CASSVEAGGSTDTQYF,TGTGCCAGCAGCGTAGAAGCGGGGGGGAGCACAGATACGCAGTATTTT
NA,TRBV7-3,TRBJ1-3,NA,CASSLYARSGNTIYF,TGTGCCAGCAGCTTATACGCCAGATCTGGAAACACCATATATTTT
NA,TRBV18,TRBJ2-7,NA,CASSPPPGYYEQYF,TGTGCCAGCTCACCTCCTCCAGGGTACTACGAGCAGTACTTC
NA,TRBV11-2,TRBJ2-3,TRBD2,CASSPLAGGPLLDTQYF,TGTGCCAGCAGCCCCCTAGCGGGGGGTCCTTTACTTGATACGCAGTATTTT
few,TRBV19,TRBJ2-7,TRBD2,CASSTPAGAGGEQYF,TGTGCCAGTAGTACCCCAGCGGGGGCTGGCGGCGAGCAGTACTTC
NA,TRBV24-1,TRBJ2-7,TRBD1,CATSDPRTGAYEQYF,TGTGCCACCAGTGACCCACGGACAGGGGCCTACGAGCAGTACTTC
NA,TRBV19,TRBJ1-1,TRBD1,CASSLLPQGANTEAFF,TGTGCCAGTAGCCTCTTACCACAGGGGGCAAACACTGAAGCTTTCTTT
NA,TRBV30,TRBJ1-6,NA,CAWSVVRGYSPLHF,TGTGCCTGGAGTGTAGTCAGGGGCTATTCACCCCTCCACTTT
NA,TRBV30,TRBJ1-1,NA,CAWSGRGGTEAFF,TGTGCCTGGAGTGGCAGGGGTGGCACTGAAGCTTTCTTT
NA,TRBV2,TRBJ1-5,TRBD1,CASSEDRGNQPQHF,TGTGCCAGCAGTGAGGACAGGGGTAATCAGCCCCAGCATTTT
once,TRBV18,TRBJ1-1,NA,CASSPPRQPYTEAFF,TGTGCCAGCTCACCACCGAGGCAGCCCTACACTGAAGCTTTCTTT
NA,TRBV4-2,TRBJ2-2,TRBD2,CASSPLAGSTGELFF,TGTGCCAGCAGCCCCCTAGCGGGGAGCACCGGGGAGCTGTTTTTT
NA,TRBV10-3,TRBJ1-2,NA,CAISEDFTYGYTF,TGTGCCATCAGTGAAGACTTCACCTATGGCTACACCTTC
NA,TRBV28,TRBJ1-6,NA,CASSSRTADNSPLHF,TGTGCCAGCAGTTCCAGGACAGCAGATAATTCACCCCTCCACTTT
NA,TRBV28,TRBJ1-1,TRBD1,CASRLTGGNTEAFF,TGTGCCAGCAGGCTGACAGGGGGGAACACTGAAGCTTTCTTT
NA,TRBV2,TRBJ1-4,TRBD1,CASSVNAGGRNEKLFF,TGTGCCAGCAGTGTCAACGCAGGGGGCCGTAATGAAAAACTGTTTTTT
NA,TRBV18,TRBJ1-1,TRBD1,CASSPTGTGATEAFF,TGTGCCAGCTCACCAACCGGGACAGGGGCCACTGAAGCTTTCTTT
NA,TRBV5-6,TRBJ1-3,NA,CASSWAGVDTIYF,TGTGCCAGCAGCTGGGCTGGTGTAGACACCATATATTTT